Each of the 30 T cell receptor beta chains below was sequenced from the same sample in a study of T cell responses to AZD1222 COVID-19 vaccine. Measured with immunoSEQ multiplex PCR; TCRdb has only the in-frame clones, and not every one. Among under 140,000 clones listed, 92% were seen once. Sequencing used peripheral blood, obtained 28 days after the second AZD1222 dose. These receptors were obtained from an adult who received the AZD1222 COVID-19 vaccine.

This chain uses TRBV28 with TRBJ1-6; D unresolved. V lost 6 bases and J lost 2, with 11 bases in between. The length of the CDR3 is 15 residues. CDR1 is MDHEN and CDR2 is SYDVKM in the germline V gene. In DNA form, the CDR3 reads TGTGCCAGCAGGTACCCAGGACCCTATAATTCACCCCTCCACTTT. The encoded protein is CASRYPGPYNSPLHF.

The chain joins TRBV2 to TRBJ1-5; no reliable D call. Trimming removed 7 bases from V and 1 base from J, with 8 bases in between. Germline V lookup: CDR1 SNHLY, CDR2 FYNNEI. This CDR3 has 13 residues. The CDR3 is CASKVESNQPQHF. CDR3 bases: TGTGCCAGCAAGGTGGAAAGCAATCAGCCCCAGCATTTT.

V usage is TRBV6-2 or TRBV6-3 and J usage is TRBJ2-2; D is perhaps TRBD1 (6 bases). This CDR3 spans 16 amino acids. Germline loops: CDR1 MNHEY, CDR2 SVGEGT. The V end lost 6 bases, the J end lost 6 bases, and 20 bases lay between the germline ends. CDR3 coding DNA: TGTGCCAGCAGCCCCGTGCAGGGGTTGGGCGCCGGGGAGCTGTTTTTT. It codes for CASSPVQGLGAGELFF.

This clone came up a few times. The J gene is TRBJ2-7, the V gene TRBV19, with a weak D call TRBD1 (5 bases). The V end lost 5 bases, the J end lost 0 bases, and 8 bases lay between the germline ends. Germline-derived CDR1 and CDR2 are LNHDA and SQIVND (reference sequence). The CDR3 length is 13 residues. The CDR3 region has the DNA TGTGCCAGTAGTCAACAGGTCTCCTACGAGCAGTACTTC. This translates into CASSQQVSYEQYF. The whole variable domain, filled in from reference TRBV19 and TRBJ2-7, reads DGGITQSPKYLFRKEGQNVTLSCEQNLNHDAMYWYRQDPGQGLRLIYYSQIVNDFQKGDIAEGYSVSREKKESFPLTVTSAQKNPTAFYLCASSQQVSYEQYFGPGTRLTVT.

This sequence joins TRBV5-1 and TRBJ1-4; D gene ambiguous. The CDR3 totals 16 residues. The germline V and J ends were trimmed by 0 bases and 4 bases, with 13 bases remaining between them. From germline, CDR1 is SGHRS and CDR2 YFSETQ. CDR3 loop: CASSLGGRADNEKLFF. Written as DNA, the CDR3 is TGCGCCAGCAGCTTGGGGGGTCGCGCAGATAATGAAAAACTGTTTTTT.

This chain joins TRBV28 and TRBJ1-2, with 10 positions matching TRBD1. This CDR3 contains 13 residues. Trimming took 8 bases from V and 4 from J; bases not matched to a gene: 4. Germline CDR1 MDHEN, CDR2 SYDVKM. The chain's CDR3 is CASGRTGGYGYTF. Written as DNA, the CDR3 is TGTGCCAGCGGAAGGACAGGGGGCTATGGCTACACCTTC.

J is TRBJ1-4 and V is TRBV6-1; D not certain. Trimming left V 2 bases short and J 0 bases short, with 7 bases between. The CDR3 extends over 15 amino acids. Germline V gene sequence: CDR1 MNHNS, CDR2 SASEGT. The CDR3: CASSERPPTNEKLFF. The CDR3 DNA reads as TGTGCCAGCAGTGAACGGCCTCCAACTAATGAAAAACTGTTTTTT.

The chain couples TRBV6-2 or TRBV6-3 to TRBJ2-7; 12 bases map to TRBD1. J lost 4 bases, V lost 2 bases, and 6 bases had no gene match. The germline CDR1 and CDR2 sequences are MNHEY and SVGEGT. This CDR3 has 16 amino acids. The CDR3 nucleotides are TGTGCCAGCAGTTACGGGGGACAGGGGGCCTGGTACGAGCAGTACTTC. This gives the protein CASSYGGQGAWYEQYF.

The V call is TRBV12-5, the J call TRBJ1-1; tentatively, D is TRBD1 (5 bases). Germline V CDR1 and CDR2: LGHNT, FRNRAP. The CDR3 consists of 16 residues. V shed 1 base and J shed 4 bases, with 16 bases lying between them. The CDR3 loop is CASGLGPPGGSTEAFF. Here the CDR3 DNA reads TGTGCTAGTGGTTTGGGACCGCCCGGGGGGAGCACTGAAGCTTTCTTT.

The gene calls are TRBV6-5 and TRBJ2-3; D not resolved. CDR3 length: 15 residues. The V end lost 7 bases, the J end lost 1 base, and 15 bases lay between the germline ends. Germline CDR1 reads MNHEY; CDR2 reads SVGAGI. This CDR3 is CASNKGHGGTDTQYF. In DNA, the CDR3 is TGTGCCAGCAATAAAGGGCACGGAGGCACAGATACGCAGTATTTT.

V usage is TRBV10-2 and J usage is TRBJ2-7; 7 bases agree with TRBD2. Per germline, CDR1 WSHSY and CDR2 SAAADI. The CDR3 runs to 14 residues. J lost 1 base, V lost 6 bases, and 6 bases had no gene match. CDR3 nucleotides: TGCGCCAGCAGGGCTAGCGGTAAATCCTACGAGCAGTACTTC. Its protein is CASRASGKSYEQYF.

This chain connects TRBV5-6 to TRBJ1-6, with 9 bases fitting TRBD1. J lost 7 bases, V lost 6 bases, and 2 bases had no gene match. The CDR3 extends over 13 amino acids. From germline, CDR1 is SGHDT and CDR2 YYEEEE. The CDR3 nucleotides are TGTGCCAGCAACGGACAGGGGAATTCACCCCTCCACTTT. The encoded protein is CASNGQGNSPLHF.

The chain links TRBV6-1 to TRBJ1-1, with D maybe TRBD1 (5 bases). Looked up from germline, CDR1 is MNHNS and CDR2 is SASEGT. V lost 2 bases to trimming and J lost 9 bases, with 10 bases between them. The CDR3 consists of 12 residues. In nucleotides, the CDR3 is TGTGCCAGCAGTGAACCCGGGGGACAAGCTTTCTTT. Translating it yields CASSEPGGQAFF.

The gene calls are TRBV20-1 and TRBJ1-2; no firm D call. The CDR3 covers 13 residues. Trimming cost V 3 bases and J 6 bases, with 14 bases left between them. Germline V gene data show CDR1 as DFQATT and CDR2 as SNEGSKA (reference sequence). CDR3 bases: TGCAGTGCTAGTTTGCCCCTCGAGGATGGCTACACCTTC. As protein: CSASLPLEDGYTF.

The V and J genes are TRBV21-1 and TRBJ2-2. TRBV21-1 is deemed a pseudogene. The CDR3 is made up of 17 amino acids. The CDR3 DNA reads TGTGCCAGCAGCAAACCGAGGGACCTAGGGAACACCGGGGAGCTGTTTTTT. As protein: CASSKPRDLGNTGELFF.

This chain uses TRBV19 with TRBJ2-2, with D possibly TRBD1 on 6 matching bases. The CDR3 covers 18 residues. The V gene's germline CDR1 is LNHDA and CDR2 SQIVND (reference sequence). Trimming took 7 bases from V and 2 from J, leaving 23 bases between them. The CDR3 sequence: CASTSGYAGQLNTGELFF. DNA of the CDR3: TGTGCCAGTACCTCTGGGTACGCCGGACAGCTAAACACCGGGGAGCTGTTTTTT.

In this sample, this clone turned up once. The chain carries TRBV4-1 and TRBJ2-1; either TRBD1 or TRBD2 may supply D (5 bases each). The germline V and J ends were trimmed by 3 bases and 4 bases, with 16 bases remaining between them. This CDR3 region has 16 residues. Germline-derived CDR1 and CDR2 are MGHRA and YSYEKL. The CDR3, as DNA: TGCGCCAGCAGCCAGCGCCTCGGGACCAGATACAATGAGCAGTTCTTC. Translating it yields CASSQRLGTRYNEQFF.

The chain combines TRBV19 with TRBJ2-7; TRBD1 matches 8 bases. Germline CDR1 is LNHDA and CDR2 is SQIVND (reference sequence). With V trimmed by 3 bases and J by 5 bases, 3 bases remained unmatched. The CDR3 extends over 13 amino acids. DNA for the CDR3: TGTGCCAGTAGTATTCAGGGGGCCCACGAGCAGTACTTC. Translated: CASSIQGAHEQYF.

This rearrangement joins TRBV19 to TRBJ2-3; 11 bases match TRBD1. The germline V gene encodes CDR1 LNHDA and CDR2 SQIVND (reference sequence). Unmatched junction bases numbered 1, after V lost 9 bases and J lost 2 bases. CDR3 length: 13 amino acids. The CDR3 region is CASGQGATDTQYF. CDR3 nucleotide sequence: TGTGCCAGCGGACAGGGGGCCACAGATACGCAGTATTTT.

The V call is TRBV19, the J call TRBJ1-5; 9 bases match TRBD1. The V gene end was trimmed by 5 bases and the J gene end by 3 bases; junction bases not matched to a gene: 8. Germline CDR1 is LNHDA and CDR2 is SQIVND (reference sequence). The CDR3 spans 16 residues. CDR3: CASSLPGQGFNQPQHF. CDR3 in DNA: TGTGCCAGTAGTTTACCGGGACAGGGTTTCAATCAGCCCCAGCATTTT.

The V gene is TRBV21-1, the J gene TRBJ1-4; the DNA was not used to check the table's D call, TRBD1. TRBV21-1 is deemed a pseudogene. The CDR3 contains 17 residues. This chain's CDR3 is CASSKAQQGATNEKLFF. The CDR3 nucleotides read TGTGCCAGCAGCAAAGCGCAACAGGGGGCAACTAATGAAAAACTGTTTTTT.

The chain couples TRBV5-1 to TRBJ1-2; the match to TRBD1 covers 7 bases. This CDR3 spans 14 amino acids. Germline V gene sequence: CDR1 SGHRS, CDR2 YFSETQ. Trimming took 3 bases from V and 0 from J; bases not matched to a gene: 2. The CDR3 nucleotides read TGCGCCAGCAGCTCCGGACAGGCTAACTATGGCTACACCTTC. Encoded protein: CASSSGQANYGYTF. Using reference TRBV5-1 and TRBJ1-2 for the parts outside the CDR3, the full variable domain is KAGVTQTPRYLIKTRGQQVTLSCSPISGHRSVSWYQQTPGQGLQFLFEYFSETQRNKGNFPGRFSGRQFSNSRSEMNVSTLELGDSALYLCASSSGQANYGYTFGSGTRLTVV.

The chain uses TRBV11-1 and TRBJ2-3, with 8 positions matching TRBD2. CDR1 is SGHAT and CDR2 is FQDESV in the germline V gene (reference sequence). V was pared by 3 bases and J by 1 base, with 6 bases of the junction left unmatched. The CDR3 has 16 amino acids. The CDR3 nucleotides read TGTGCCAGCAGCTTGACAGGAGCGGGAGGCACAGATACGCAGTATTTT. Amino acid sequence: CASSLTGAGGTDTQYF.

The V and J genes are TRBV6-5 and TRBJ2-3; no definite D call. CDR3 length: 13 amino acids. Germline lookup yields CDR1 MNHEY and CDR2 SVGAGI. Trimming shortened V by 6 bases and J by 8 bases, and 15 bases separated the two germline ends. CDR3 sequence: CASSLDDTSTQYF. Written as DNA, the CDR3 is TGTGCCAGCAGCTTGGACGATACGAGTACGCAGTATTTT.

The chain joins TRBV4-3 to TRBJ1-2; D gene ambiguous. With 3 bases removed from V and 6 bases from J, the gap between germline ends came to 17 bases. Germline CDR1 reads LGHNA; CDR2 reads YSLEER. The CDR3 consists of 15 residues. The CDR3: CASSHLGAARDGYTF. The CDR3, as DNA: TGCGCCAGCAGCCATCTCGGAGCGGCTCGGGATGGCTACACCTTC.

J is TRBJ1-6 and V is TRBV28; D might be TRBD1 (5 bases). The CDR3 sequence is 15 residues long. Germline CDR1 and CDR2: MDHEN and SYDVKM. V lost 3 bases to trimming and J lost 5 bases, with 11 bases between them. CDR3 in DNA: TGTGCCAGCAGTTTGATAACAGGTGATAATTCACCCCTCCACTTT. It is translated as CASSLITGDNSPLHF.

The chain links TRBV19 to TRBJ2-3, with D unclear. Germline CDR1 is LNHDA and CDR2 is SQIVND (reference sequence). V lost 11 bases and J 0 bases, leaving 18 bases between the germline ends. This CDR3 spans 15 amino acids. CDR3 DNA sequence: TGTGCCTCCACCGCCGTAGGGCCTAGCACAGATACGCAGTATTTT. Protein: CASTAVGPSTDTQYF.

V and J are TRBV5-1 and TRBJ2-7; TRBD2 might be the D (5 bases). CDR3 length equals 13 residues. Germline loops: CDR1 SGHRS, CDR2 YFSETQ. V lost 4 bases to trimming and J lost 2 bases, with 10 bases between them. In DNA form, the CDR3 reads TGCGCCAGCAGCGTAGGACTGCCCTACGAGCAGTACTTC. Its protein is CASSVGLPYEQYF.

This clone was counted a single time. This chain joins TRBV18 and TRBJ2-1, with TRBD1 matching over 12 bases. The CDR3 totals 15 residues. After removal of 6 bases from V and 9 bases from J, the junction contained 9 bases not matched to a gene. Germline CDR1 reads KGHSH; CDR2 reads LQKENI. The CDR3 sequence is CASSLGQGAFAEQFF. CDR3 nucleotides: TGTGCCAGCTCCCTGGGACAGGGGGCTTTTGCTGAGCAGTTCTTC.

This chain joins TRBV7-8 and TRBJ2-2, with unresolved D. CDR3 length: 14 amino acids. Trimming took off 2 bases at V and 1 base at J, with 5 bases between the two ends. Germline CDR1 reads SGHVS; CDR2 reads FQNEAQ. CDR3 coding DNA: TGTGCCAGCAGCTTAAACAGGAACACCGGGGAGCTGTTTTTT. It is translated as CASSLNRNTGELFF.